One and the same sample provided the 10 T cell receptor beta chains below, sequenced in a study of shared clonotypes between healthy human individuals (dated by TCRdb to 2020 to 2022). The method behind the library was the immunoSEQ multiplex PCR assay. TCRdb took over this immuneACCESS table, retaining in-frame rearrangements with V and J assigned. Such tables are incomplete; in checked studies, under half of the missing clones stem from an unresolved V gene, and the remainder is unexplained. This sample has about 530,000 clones in its table, and almost 97% of those were observed once. Approximately 0.06% of the sample lies in the top ten. Material for sequencing was naive CD4+ T cells sorted from blood. The cell subset or site label, read with the paper, signifies: CD45RA+ positively selected. These receptors originate from a woman aged 25 to 39 in good health.

This clone has only a few counts. The identical CDR3 is also encoded by other nucleotide sequences in the sample. V is TRBV4-1 and J is TRBJ2-2; D not certain. The CDR3 loop spans 13 amino acids. Trimming cost V 3 bases and J 1 base, with 3 bases left between them. Per germline, CDR1 MGHRA and CDR2 YSYEKL. Here the CDR3 DNA reads TGCGCCAGCAGCCAGGAGAACACCGGGGAGCTGTTTTTT. Translation: CASSQENTGELFF.

This chain connects TRBV7-8 to TRBJ2-5; 9 positions agree with TRBD1. The last part of the DNA fits TRBJ2-7 better; the J call may be wrong. The CDR3 runs to 13 residues. Germline V CDR1 and CDR2: SGHVS, FQNEAQ. The CDR3 DNA reads TGTGCCAGCAGCTTAGACAGGGGGCGCGAGCAGTACTTC. It yields the protein CASSLDRGREQYF.

The chain carries TRBV7-2 and TRBJ2-3, with 14 bases aligning to TRBD2. Trimming at V came to 3 bases and at J to 6 bases, leaving 8 bases not matched to a gene. Germline CDR1 SGHTA, CDR2 FQGNSA. The CDR3 length is 17 residues. CDR3 sequence: CASSFGRLAGGEDTQYF. In DNA, the CDR3 is TGTGCCAGCAGCTTTGGAAGACTAGCGGGAGGGGAGGATACGCAGTATTTT.

In regard to this clone: This sample includes further DNA sequences coding for the same CDR3. V and J are TRBV19 and TRBJ2-2; TRBD1 might be the D (5 bases). V was shortened by 1 base and J by 4 bases, with 7 bases between the two germline ends. Germline loops: CDR1 LNHDA, CDR2 SQIVND (reference sequence). This CDR3 contains 14 residues. CDR3 sequence: CASSIGQSTGELFF. The CDR3 DNA follows: TGTGCCAGTAGTATAGGACAGTCCACCGGGGAGCTGTTTTTT.

The chain is built from TRBV19 and TRBJ2-1; unclear D gene. The V end lost 7 bases, the J end lost 0 bases, and 13 bases lay between the germline ends. CDR3 length equals 15 residues. Germline-derived CDR1 and CDR2 are LNHDA and SQIVND (reference sequence). Here the CDR3 reads CASTTDRSSYNEQFF. CDR3 coding DNA: TGTGCCAGTACCACCGACCGAAGCTCCTACAATGAGCAGTTCTTC.

V gene TRBV6-1 combines with J gene TRBJ2-1; tentatively, D is TRBD2 (6 bases). The V gene lost 3 bases and the J gene lost 5 bases, with 14 bases spanning the gap. The CDR3 totals 15 residues. CDR1 and CDR2 (germline): MNHNS, SASEGT. Here the CDR3 DNA reads TGTGCCAGCAGTGACCCAGGCGGGATACACAATGAGCAGTTCTTC. Translation gives CASSDPGGIHNEQFF.

This rearrangement joins TRBV30 to TRBJ2-2, with D uncertain. Trimming stripped 3 bases from V and 5 bases from J, with 16 bases between. The CDR3 is made up of 15 amino acids. Germline V lookup: CDR1 GTSNPN, CDR2 SVGIG (reference sequence). The CDR3: CAWRAGTPRTGELFF. Written as DNA, the CDR3 is TGTGCCTGGAGGGCAGGCACCCCGCGAACCGGGGAGCTGTTTTTT.

This chain joins TRBV5-1 and TRBJ2-5, with no clear D. V lost 1 base and J 4 bases, leaving 11 bases between the germline ends. The germline V gene has CDR1 SGHRS and CDR2 YFSETQ. This CDR3 region has 14 residues. The CDR3 DNA follows: TGCGCCAGCAGCTTGCGTCTTCGCGGAGAGACCCAGTACTTC. Translating gives CASSLRLRGETQYF.

The CDR3 protein is CASSPRRDRTDTQYF. The DNA of the CDR3 is TGTGCCAGCAGTCCTCGACGGGATCGCACAGATACGCAGTATTTT. V usage is TRBV6-5 and J usage is TRBJ2-3; possibly TRBD2 for D (5 bases). Germline V lookup: CDR1 MNHEY, CDR2 SVGAGI. The CDR3 covers 15 residues. V dropped 5 bases and J dropped 1 base, with 13 bases sitting between them.

The chain carries TRBV7-6 and TRBJ2-2, with TRBD2 matching over 8 bases. Germline V CDR1 and CDR2: SGHVS, FNYEAQ. CDR3 length: 17 amino acids. V trimming: 5 bases; J trimming: 4 bases; junction bases outside the gene matches: 12. The CDR3 protein is CASSPLGAGVRTGELFF. DNA of the CDR3: TGTGCCAGCAGCCCACTCGGAGCGGGAGTACGCACCGGGGAGCTGTTTTTT.